These 18 T cell receptor beta chains originate from one sample sequenced in a study of blood T cell repertoires in COVID-19. Data came from immunoSEQ multiplex PCR; TCRdb stores just in-frame clones and leaves some out. Of under 250,000 clones detected, roughly four fifths appear once; the ten largest clones hold about 4.8%. Sample: PBMCs or T cells enriched from blood (not recorded which). The receptors originated from a woman between 45 and 65 years old who had been exposed to COVID-19.

V usage is TRBV6-5 and J usage is TRBJ1-3; D is unclear. The germline CDR1 and CDR2 sequences are MNHEY and SVGAGI. This CDR3 region has 12 residues. The germline V and J ends were trimmed by 6 bases and 4 bases, with 7 bases remaining between them. CDR3 residues: CASSYIGNTIYF. The CDR3 region has the DNA TGTGCCAGCAGCTATATAGGAAACACCATATATTTT.

This chain links TRBV2 with TRBJ2-3, with TRBD2 identical over 11 bases. V gave up 8 bases and J gave up 5 bases; unmatched junction bases: 6. Germline V lookup: CDR1 SNHLY, CDR2 FYNNEI. This CDR3 has 14 residues. CDR3 DNA: TGTGCCAGCCGGGGCGGGACTAGCGGAGATACGCAGTATTTT. It is translated as CASRGGTSGDTQYF.

This chain uses TRBV2 with TRBJ1-1; 12 nucleotides align to TRBD1. The CDR3 extends over 16 amino acids. V trimming: 4 bases; J trimming: 0 bases; junction bases outside the gene matches: 3. Germline lookup yields CDR1 SNHLY and CDR2 FYNNEI. The CDR3 is CASSGGQGAMNTEAFF. DNA for the CDR3: TGTGCCAGCAGTGGGGGACAGGGGGCGATGAACACTGAAGCTTTCTTT.

The genes are TRBV6-5 and TRBJ2-5; 8 bases are shared with TRBD2. Looked up from germline, CDR1 is MNHEY and CDR2 is SVGAGI. The CDR3 extends over 14 amino acids. The V gene end was trimmed by 7 bases and the J gene end by 2 bases; junction bases not matched to a gene: 6. In nucleotides, the CDR3 is TGTGCCAGCACCTTAGCGGGGATGCAAGAGACCCAGTACTTC. Residues: CASTLAGMQETQYF.

This chain uses TRBV19 with TRBJ1-5; TRBD1 aligns across 7 bases. The CDR3 is 16 amino acids. V lost 5 bases to trimming and J lost 4 bases; unmatched junction nucleotides: 11. Germline-derived CDR1 and CDR2 are LNHDA and SQIVND (reference sequence). DNA of the CDR3: TGTGCCAGTAGTGAACAGGGGCGGAGGGAGAATCAGCCCCAGCATTTT. Translated, it gives CASSEQGRRENQPQHF. Looking up the rest from reference TRBV19 and TRBJ1-5 gives the full variable domain: DGGITQSPKYLFRKEGQNVTLSCEQNLNHDAMYWYRQDPGQGLRLIYYSQIVNDFQKGDIAEGYSVSREKKESFPLTVTSAQKNPTAFYLCASSEQGRRENQPQHFGDGTRLSIL.

The rearrangement links TRBV5-6 to TRBJ1-1; the match to TRBD1 covers 8 bases. Germline CDR1 and CDR2: SGHDT and YYEEEE. The length of the CDR3 is 16 residues. With 0 bases clipped from V and 4 bases from J, the junction kept 8 bases outside the gene matches. The chain's CDR3 is CASSLDRSGGITEAFF. The CDR3 DNA reads as TGTGCCAGCAGCTTGGATCGGTCAGGGGGCATCACTGAAGCTTTCTTT. The full variable domain, its missing parts supplied by reference TRBV5-6 and TRBJ1-1, is DAGVTQSPTHLIKTRGQQVTLRCSPKSGHDTVSWYQQALGQGPQFIFQYYEEEERQRGNFPDRFSGHQFPNYSSELNVNALLLGDSALYLCASSLDRSGGITEAFFGQGTRLTVV.

The count of this clone is one. CDR3 bases: TGTGCCAGTAGGCGACCGGGACAGGCCCTCTCTAACTATGGCTACACCTTC. Translation gives CASRRPGQALSNYGYTF. The gene calls are TRBV19 and TRBJ1-2, with 8 bases fitting TRBD1. The germline V gene encodes CDR1 LNHDA and CDR2 SQIVND (reference sequence). The CDR3 is 17 amino acids. Trimming cost V 6 bases and J 0 bases; bases outside gene matches: 12. Filled out from reference TRBV19 and TRBJ1-2, the complete variable domain reads DGGITQSPKYLFRKEGQNVTLSCEQNLNHDAMYWYRQDPGQGLRLIYYSQIVNDFQKGDIAEGYSVSREKKESFPLTVTSAQKNPTAFYLCASRRPGQALSNYGYTFGSGTRLTVV.

The CDR3 protein is CASSSGTGGNTIYF. The DNA for the CDR3 is TGTGCCAGCAGCTCAGGGACAGGCGGAAACACCATATATTTT. The gene calls are TRBV3-1 (or the pseudogene TRBV3-2) and TRBJ1-3, with 8 bases that match TRBD1. V shed 5 bases and J 4 bases; nucleotides not matched to a gene: 4. CDR3 length: 14 amino acids. From germline, CDR1 is LGHDT and CDR2 YNNKEL (reference sequence).

This clone was recorded many times. Other DNA sequences in this sample translate to the same CDR3. The chain couples TRBV19 to TRBJ1-1; D gene uncertain. V lost 4 bases, J lost 5 bases, and 8 bases lay in between. Germline assignment: CDR1 LNHDA and CDR2 SQIVND (reference sequence). The CDR3 runs to 12 residues. The CDR3 loop is CASSNWATEAFF. In DNA form, the CDR3 reads TGTGCCAGTAGTAATTGGGCGACTGAAGCTTTCTTT.

The chain couples TRBV7-3 to TRBJ2-1; TRBD1 is a possible D gene (6 bases). The CDR3 spans 14 residues. V was cut by 6 bases and J by 0 bases, with 9 bases left in between. Germline V gene data show CDR1 as SGHTA and CDR2 as FQGTGA. The CDR3 here is CASSVTGSYNEQFF. DNA of the CDR3: TGTGCCAGCAGTGTGACAGGCTCCTACAATGAGCAGTTCTTC.

The chain is built from TRBV12-3 or TRBV12-4 and TRBJ2-3; 8 bases are a match to TRBD1. V was clipped by 5 bases and J by 3 bases; unmatched bases: 1. The CDR3 runs 13 residues. CDR3 bases: TGTGCCAGCAGTGACAGGGGTACAGATACGCAGTATTTT. This translates into CASSDRGTDTQYF.

The gene calls are TRBV18 and TRBJ1-2, with D perhaps matching TRBD1 (6 bases). The CDR3 length is 14 residues. With 3 bases removed from V and 0 bases from J, the gap between germline ends came to 8 bases. CDR1 KGHSH and CDR2 LQKENI come from the germline V gene. The CDR3: CASSPGATNYGYTF. As DNA, the CDR3 is TGTGCCAGCTCACCGGGGGCGACTAACTATGGCTACACCTTC.

This clone showed up just once. This chain joins TRBV11-2 and TRBJ2-1; 7 bases are shared with TRBD1. Germline V gene sequence: CDR1 SGHAT, CDR2 FQNNGV. The CDR3 is made up of 16 amino acids. The V gene end was trimmed by 1 base and the J gene end by 4 bases; junction bases not matched to a gene: 7. The CDR3 DNA follows: TGTGCCAGCAGCTTAGTAACCGGGACAGTGTACAATGAGCAGTTCTTC. Residues: CASSLVTGTVYNEQFF.

The chain links TRBV5-4 to TRBJ2-7, with D possibly being TRBD2 (6 bases). This CDR3 has 14 amino acids. CDR1 and CDR2 from the germline V gene are SGHNT and YYREEE (reference sequence). Trimming left V 5 bases short and J 4 bases short, with 16 bases between. This CDR3 reads CASSSYGTFYEQYF. CDR3 bases: TGTGCCAGCAGTTCCTACGGGACTTTTTACGAGCAGTACTTC.

The chain has TRBV13 and TRBJ1-1; D is undetermined. The CDR3 loop spans 15 amino acids. Germline CDR1 PRHDT, CDR2 FYEKMQ (reference sequence). The germline V and J ends were trimmed by 4 bases and 1 base, with 13 bases remaining between them. The CDR3 reads CASSSIPPGNTEAFF. CDR3 nucleotide sequence: TGTGCCAGCAGCTCCATCCCCCCGGGGAACACTGAAGCTTTCTTT.

J is TRBJ2-2 and V is TRBV7-9; 7 bases map to TRBD1. The length of the CDR3 is 15 residues. Trimming removed 1 base from V and 5 bases from J; junction bases left unmatched: 4. Germline V lookup: CDR1 SEHNR, CDR2 FQNEAQ (reference sequence). This CDR3 reads CASSLGDRETGELFF. DNA of the CDR3: TGTGCCAGCAGCTTAGGCGACAGGGAAACCGGGGAGCTGTTTTTT. Drawing the rest from reference TRBV7-9 and TRBJ2-2, the complete variable domain is DTGVSQNPRHKITKRGQNVTFRCDPISEHNRLYWYRQTLGQGPEFLTYFQNEAQLEKSRLLSDRFSAERPKGSFSTLEIQRTEQGDSAMYLCASSLGDRETGELFFGEGSRLTVL.

The chain employs TRBV9 and TRBJ2-3; a weak D match, TRBD2 (5 bases). The CDR3 spans 16 residues. CDR1 and CDR2 (germline): SGDLS, YYNGEE. V was pared by 3 bases and J by 0 bases, with 14 bases between. The DNA of the CDR3 is TGTGCCAGCAGCGGACGGACTGCGTCTAGCACAGATACGCAGTATTTT. Translating gives CASSGRTASSTDTQYF.

This chain joins TRBV5-6 and TRBJ1-2; D unclear. V gave up 5 bases and J gave up 2 bases, with 19 bases separating them. This CDR3 region has 16 residues. Germline CDR1 and CDR2: SGHDT and YYEEEE. The CDR3, as DNA: TGTGCCAGCAGTCCCCGTATCAAAGATGCGAACTATGGCTACACCTTC. It translates to CASSPRIKDANYGYTF.